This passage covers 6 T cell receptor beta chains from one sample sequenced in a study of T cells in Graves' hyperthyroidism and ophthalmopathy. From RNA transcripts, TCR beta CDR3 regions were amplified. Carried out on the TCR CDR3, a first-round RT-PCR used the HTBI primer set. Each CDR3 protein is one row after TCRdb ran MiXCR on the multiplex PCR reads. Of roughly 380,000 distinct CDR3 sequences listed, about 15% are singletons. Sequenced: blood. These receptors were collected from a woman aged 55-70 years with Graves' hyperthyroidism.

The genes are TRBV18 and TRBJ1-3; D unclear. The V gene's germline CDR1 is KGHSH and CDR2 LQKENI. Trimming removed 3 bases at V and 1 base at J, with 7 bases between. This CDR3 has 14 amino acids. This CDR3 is CASSPRVSGNTIYF. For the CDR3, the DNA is TGTGCCAGCTCACCGCGGGTGTCTGGAAACACCATATATTTT.

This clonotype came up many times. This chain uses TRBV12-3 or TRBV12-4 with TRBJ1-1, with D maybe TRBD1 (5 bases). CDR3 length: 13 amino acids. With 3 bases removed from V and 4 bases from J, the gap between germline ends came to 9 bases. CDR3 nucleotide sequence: TGTGCCAGCAGTTTCGAGGGGCGCACTGAAGCTTTCTTT. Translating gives CASSFEGRTEAFF.

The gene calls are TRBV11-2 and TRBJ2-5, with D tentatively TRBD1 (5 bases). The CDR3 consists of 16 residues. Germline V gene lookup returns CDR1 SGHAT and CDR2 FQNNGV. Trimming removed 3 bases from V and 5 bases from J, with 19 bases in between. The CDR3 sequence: CASSFEDIPLRETQYF. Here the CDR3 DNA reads TGTGCCAGCAGCTTTGAGGACATCCCCCTGAGGGAGACCCAGTACTTC.

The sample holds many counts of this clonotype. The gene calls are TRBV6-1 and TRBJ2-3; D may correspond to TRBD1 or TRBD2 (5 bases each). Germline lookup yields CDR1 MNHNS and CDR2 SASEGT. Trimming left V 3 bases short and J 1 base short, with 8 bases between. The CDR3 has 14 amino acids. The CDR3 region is CASSDMGGTDTQYF. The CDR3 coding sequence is TGTGCCAGCAGTGATATGGGGGGCACAGATACGCAGTATTTT.

The CDR3 loop reads CASSERLASYNEQFF. CDR3 sequence (DNA): TGTGCCAGCAGCGAACGACTAGCGAGTTACAATGAGCAGTTCTTC. The chain combines TRBV9 with TRBJ2-1, with 8 nucleotides matching TRBD2. After removal of 3 bases from V and 4 bases from J, the junction contained 6 bases not matched to a gene. The germline CDR1 and CDR2 sequences are SGDLS and YYNGEE. This CDR3 spans 15 amino acids. Full variable domain (remainder filled in from reference TRBV9 and TRBJ2-1): DSGVTQTPKHLITATGQRVTLRCSPRSGDLSVYWYQQSLDQGLQFLIQYYNGEERAKGNILERFSAQQFPDLHSELNLSSLELGDSALYFCASSERLASYNEQFFGPGTRLTVL.

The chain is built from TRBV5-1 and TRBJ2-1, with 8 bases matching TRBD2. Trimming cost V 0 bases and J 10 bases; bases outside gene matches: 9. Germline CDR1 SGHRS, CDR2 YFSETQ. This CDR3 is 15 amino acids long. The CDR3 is CASSLDVGRAGEQFF. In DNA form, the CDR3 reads TGCGCCAGCAGCTTGGACGTCGGGAGGGCCGGGGAGCAGTTCTTC.